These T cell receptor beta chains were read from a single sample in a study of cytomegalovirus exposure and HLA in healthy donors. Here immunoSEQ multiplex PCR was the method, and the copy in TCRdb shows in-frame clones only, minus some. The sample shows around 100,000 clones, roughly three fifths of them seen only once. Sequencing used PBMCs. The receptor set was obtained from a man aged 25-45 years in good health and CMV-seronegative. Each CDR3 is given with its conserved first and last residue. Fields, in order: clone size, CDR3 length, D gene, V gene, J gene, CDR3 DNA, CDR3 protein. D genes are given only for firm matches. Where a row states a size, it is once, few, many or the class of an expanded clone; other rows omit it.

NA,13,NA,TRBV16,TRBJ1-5,TGTGCCAGCAGCCAAGGGGGCGATCAGCCCCAGCATTTT,CASSQGGDQPQHF
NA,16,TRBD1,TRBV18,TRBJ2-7,TGTGCCAGCTCACCGTCCATGACAGGGGGCAGCTACGAGCAGTACTTC,CASSPSMTGGSYEQYF
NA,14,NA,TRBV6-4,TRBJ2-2,TGTGCCAGCAGGGAAGGGGTCGAAACCGGGGAGCTGTTTTTT,CASREGVETGELFF
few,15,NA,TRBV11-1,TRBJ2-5,TGTGCCAGCAGCTCCAGGTGGCGGGGGCCGGAGACCCAGTACTTC,CASSSRWRGPETQYF
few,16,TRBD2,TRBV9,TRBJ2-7,TGTGCCAGCAGCCCCATAGGGAGGGCCGTCTCCTACGAGCAGTACTTC,CASSPIGRAVSYEQYF
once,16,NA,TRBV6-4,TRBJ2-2,TGTGCCAGCAGTGACTCGATTGGGAGGAACACCGGGGAGCTGTTTTTT,CASSDSIGRNTGELFF
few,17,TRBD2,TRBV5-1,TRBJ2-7,TGCGCCAGCAGCTTGGCCCCTAGCGGGGGGAACTCCTACGAGCAGTACTTC,CASSLAPSGGNSYEQYF
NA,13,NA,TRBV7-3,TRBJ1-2,TGTGCCAGCAGCTCGGACGGGAGCTATGGCTACACCTTC,CASSSDGSYGYTF
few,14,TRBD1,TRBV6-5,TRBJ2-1,TGTGCCAGCAGGACGCGAGGGGGCTCAAATGAGCAGTTCTTC,CASRTRGGSNEQFF
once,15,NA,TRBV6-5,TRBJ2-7,TGTGCCAGCAGCCGGAGGGACCGAAGCTCCTACGAGCAGTACTTC,CASSRRDRSSYEQYF
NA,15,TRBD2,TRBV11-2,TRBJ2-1,TGTGCCAGCAGCCTTTCTAGCGGGGGCTACAATGAGCAGTTCTTC,CASSLSSGGYNEQFF
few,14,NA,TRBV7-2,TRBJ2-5,TGTGCCAGCAGCTTACGAGGGAGGGGGGAGACCCAGTACTTC,CASSLRGRGETQYF
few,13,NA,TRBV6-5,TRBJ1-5,TGTGCCAGCAGTGTAAGGGGGGGTCAGCCCCAGCATTTT,CASSVRGGQPQHF
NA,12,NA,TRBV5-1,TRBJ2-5,TGCGCCAGCAGCTTGGGTAGGAGTGGCCAGTACTTC,CASSLGRSGQYF
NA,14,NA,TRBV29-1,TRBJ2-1,TGCAGCGTGGAAGGACAGACCCTACAGGGTGAGCAGTTCTTC,CSVEGQTLQGEQFF
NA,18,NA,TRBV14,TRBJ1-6,TGTGCCAGCAGCCTAAGAGGGGGTGCTAAGATTTATAATTCACCCCTCCACTTT,CASSLRGGAKIYNSPLHF
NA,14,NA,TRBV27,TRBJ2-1,TGTGCCACCTCCCCTCCCGGCTCCTACAATGAGCAGTTCTTC,CATSPPGSYNEQFF
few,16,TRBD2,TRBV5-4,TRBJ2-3,TGTGCCAGCAGCTTGGGTGGCGGGAGGGCCGCAGATACGCAGTATTTT,CASSLGGGRAADTQYF
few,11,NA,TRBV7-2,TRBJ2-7,TGTGCCAGCAGCTTAGCGCGGGAGCAGTACTTC,CASSLAREQYF
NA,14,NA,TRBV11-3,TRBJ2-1,TGTGCCAGCAGCTTATCCGGAGGTTACAATGAGCAGTTCTTC,CASSLSGGYNEQFF
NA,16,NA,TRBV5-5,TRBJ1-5,TGTGCCAGCAGCTTGGAAGCAGGGGCTAAAAATCAGCCCCAGCATTTT,CASSLEAGAKNQPQHF
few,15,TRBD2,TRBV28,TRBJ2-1,TGTGCCAGCACCCTACTAGCGGGAAGGTACAATGAGCAGTTCTTC,CASTLLAGRYNEQFF
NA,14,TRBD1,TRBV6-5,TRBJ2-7,TGTGCCAGCAGTTCGGGACAGGGGGTCTACGAGCAGTACTTC,CASSSGQGVYEQYF
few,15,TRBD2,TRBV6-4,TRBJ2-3,TGTGCCAGCAGTGACTCCGGGGGGGACACAGATACGCAGTATTTT,CASSDSGGDTDTQYF
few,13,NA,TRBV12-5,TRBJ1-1,TGTGCTAGTGGTCGCGGGACCGGAACTGAAGCTTTCTTT,CASGRGTGTEAFF
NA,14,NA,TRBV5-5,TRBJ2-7,TGTGCCAGCAGCTTGGAAGGGAGTCCCTACGAGCAGTACTTC,CASSLEGSPYEQYF
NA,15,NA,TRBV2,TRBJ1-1,TGTGCCAGCGCCTGGGGGAGGGGACTTAACACTGAAGCTTTCTTT,CASAWGRGLNTEAFF
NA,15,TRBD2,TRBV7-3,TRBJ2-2,TGTGCCAGCAGCTTAGCGGGACTAGGGTCCGGGGAGCTGTTTTTT,CASSLAGLGSGELFF
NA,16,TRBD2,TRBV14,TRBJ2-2,TGTGCCAGCAGCATACGACTAGCGGGGTTCGCCGGGGAGCTGTTTTTT,CASSIRLAGFAGELFF
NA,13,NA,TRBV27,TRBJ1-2,TGTGCCAGCAGCCCGGGGCGGGGAGGCGGCTACACCTTC,CASSPGRGGGYTF
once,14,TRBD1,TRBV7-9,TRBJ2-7,TGTTCCAGCAGCTTGTGGGACAGGACCTACGAGCAGTACTTC,CSSSLWDRTYEQYF
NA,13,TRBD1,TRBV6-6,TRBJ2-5,TGTGCCAGCAGTTACTCAACAACAGGGGCGTTATACTTC,CASSYSTTGALYF
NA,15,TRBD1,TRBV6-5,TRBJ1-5,TGTGCCAGCAGTCCTAAGGGACAGGAGAAACAGCCCCAGCATTTT,CASSPKGQEKQPQHF
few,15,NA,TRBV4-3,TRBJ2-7,TGCGCCAGCAGCCAGCAGACAGGAACGTTGGGAGAGCAGTACTTC,CASSQQTGTLGEQYF
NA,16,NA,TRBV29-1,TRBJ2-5,TGCAGCGTTGAAGATCCAGAGAGGGCGGTCCAAGAGACCCAGTACTTC,CSVEDPERAVQETQYF
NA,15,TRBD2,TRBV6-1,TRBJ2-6,TGTGCCAGCAGTCCTCGGGGGGCTGGGGCCAACGTCCTGACTTTC,CASSPRGAGANVLTF
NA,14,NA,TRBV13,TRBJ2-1,TGTGCCAGCAAATCTTGGGGGGAACTGAATGAGCAGTTCTTC,CASKSWGELNEQFF